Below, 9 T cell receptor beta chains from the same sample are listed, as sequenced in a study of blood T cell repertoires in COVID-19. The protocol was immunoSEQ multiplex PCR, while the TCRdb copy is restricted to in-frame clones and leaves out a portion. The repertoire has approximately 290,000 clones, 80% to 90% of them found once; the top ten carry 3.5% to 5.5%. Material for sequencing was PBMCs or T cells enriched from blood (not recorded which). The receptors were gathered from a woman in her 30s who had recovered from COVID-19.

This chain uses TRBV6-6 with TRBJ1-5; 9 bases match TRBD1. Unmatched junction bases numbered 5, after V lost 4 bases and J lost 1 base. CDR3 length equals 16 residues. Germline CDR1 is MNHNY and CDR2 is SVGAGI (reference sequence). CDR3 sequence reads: CASSSSGTGSNQPQHF. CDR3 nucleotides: TGTGCCAGCAGTTCGTCCGGGACAGGGAGCAATCAGCCCCAGCATTTT.

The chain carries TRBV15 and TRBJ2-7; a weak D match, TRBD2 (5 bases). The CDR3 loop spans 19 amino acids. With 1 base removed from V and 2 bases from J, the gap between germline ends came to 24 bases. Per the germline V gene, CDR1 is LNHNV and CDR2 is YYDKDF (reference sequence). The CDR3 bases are TGTGCCACCAGCAGAGGGTGGGAGATCAGCGCCAACACTACCTACGAGCAGTACTTC. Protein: CATSRGWEISANTTYEQYF.

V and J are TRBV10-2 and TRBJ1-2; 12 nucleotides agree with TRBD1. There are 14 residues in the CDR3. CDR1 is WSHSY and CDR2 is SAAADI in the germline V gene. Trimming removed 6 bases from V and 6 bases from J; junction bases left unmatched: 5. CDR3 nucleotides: TGCGCCAGCAGGGGGGACAGGGGGCTTGATGGCTACACCTTC. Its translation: CASRGDRGLDGYTF.

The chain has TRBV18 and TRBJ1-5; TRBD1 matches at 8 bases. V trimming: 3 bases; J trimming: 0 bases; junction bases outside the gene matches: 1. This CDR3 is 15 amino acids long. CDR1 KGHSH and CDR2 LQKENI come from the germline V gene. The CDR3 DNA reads TGTGCCAGCTCACCCGACAGGGGTAGCAATCAGCCCCAGCATTTT. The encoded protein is CASSPDRGSNQPQHF.

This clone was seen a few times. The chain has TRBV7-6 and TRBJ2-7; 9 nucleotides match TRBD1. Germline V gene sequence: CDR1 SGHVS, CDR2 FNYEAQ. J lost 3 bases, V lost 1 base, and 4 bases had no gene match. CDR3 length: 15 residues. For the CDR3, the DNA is TGTGCCAGCAGCTTAGATACGGGACAGGGCTACGAGCAGTACTTC. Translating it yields CASSLDTGQGYEQYF.

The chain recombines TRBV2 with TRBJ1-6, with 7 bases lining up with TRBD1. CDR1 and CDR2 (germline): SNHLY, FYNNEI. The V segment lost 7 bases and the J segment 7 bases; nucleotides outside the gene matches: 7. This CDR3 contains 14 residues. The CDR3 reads CASNSGGSNSPLHF. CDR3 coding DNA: TGTGCCAGCAACTCAGGGGGGTCGAATTCACCCCTCCACTTT. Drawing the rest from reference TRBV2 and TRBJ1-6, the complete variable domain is EPEVTQTPSHQVTQMGQEVILRCVPISNHLYFYWYRQILGQKVEFLVSFYNNEISEKSEIFDDQFSVERPDGSNFTLKIRSTKLEDSAMYFCASNSGGSNSPLHFGNGTRLTVT.

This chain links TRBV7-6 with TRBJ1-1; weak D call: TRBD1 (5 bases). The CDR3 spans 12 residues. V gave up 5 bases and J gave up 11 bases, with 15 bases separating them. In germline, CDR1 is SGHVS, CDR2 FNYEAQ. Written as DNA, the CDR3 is TGTGCCAGCAGCCCATCCGGGGGGAGCGCTTTCTTT. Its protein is CASSPSGGSAFF. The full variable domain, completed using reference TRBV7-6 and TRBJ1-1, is GAGVSQSPRYKVTKRGQDVALRCDPISGHVSLYWYRQALGQGPEFLTYFNYEAQQDKSGLPNDRFSAERPEGSISTLTIQRTEQRDSAMYRCASSPSGGSAFFGQGTRLTVV.

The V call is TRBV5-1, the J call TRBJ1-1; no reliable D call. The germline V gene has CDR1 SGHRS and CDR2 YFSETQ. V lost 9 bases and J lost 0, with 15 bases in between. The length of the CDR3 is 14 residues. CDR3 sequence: CATQREGMNTEAFF. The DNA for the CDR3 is TGCGCCACCCAGAGGGAGGGAATGAACACTGAAGCTTTCTTT. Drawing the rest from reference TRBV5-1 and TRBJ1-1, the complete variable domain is KAGVTQTPRYLIKTRGQQVTLSCSPISGHRSVSWYQQTPGQGLQFLFEYFSETQRNKGNFPGRFSGRQFSNSRSEMNVSTLELGDSALYLCATQREGMNTEAFFGQGTRLTVV.

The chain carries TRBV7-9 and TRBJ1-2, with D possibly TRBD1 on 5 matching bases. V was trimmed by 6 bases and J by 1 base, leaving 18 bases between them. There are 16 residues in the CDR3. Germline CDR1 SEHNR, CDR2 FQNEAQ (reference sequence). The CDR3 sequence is CASREGSSFNNYGYTF. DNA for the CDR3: TGTGCCAGCAGGGAGGGGTCGAGTTTTAATAACTATGGCTACACCTTC.